These 30 T cell receptor beta chains were all obtained from the same sample, sequenced in a study of CD8+ T cells in alopecia areata. Sequencing used cDNA as its template, made by extracting RNA and reverse transcribing it. Repertoires were generated with immunoSEQ multiplex PCR, while TCRdb's copy carries only in-frame clones and drops some. In the table there are 130,000 to 150,000 clones, approximately 45% of which are singletons. Specimen: CD4+ T cells sorted from blood. These receptors were obtained from a human donor with alopecia areata.

A few counts support this clone. The chain uses TRBV18 and TRBJ1-5; D not resolved. The CDR3 loop spans 12 amino acids. Germline V gives CDR1 KGHSH, CDR2 LQKENI. V lost 5 bases to trimming and J lost 9 bases, with 11 bases between them. CDR3 region: CASSSYQGPQHF. In DNA, the CDR3 is TGTGCCAGCTCATCTTACCAAGGGCCCCAGCATTTT.

This clone has more than one count but fewer than ten. The CDR3 sequence: CSVDLGLAGVGYTQYF. The CDR3 region has the DNA TGCAGCGTTGACCTTGGACTAGCGGGAGTGGGATATACGCAGTATTTT. The rearrangement links TRBV29-1 to TRBJ2-3; 13 bases are a match to TRBD2. From germline, CDR1 is SQVTM and CDR2 ANQGSEA. CDR3 length equals 16 residues. Losses at the gene ends were 3 bases for V and 7 bases for J; bases not matched to a gene: 10.

The genes are TRBV5-4 and TRBJ1-2; 9 nucleotides match TRBD1. This CDR3 has 14 residues. Germline V gives CDR1 SGHNT, CDR2 YYREEE (reference sequence). The J segment lost 4 bases and the V segment lost 1 base, leaving 2 bases of the junction unmatched. The CDR3 DNA is TGTGCCAGCAGCTTGAGGGACAGGGTCTATGGCTACACCTTC. This translates into CASSLRDRVYGYTF.

This chain uses TRBV4-2 with TRBJ2-3; 12 bases map to TRBD2. Germline CDR1 LGHNA, CDR2 YNFKEQ. J lost 4 bases, V lost 5 bases, and 7 bases had no gene match. The CDR3 consists of 16 residues. The CDR3 protein is CASSIPTSGSSDTQYF. The CDR3 DNA reads as TGTGCCAGCAGCATCCCGACTAGCGGGAGCTCAGATACGCAGTATTTT.

This sequence joins TRBV4-1 and TRBJ2-7; 10 bases fit TRBD1. This CDR3 contains 14 residues. Germline assignment: CDR1 MGHRA and CDR2 YSYEKL. With V trimmed by 0 bases and J by 9 bases, 5 bases remained unmatched. The CDR3 spells CASSQEGTGERQYF. DNA for the CDR3: TGCGCCAGCAGCCAAGAAGGGACAGGGGAACGGCAGTACTTC.

V is TRBV7-8 and J is TRBJ2-5; 11 positions match TRBD1. V was pared by 0 bases and J by 4 bases, with 7 bases of the junction left unmatched. This CDR3 region has 17 residues. Germline V gives CDR1 SGHVS, CDR2 FQNEAQ. Written as DNA, the CDR3 is TGTGCCAGCAGCTTAGCGAGGACAGGGGGCGCATCAGAGACCCAGTACTTC. The encoded protein is CASSLARTGGASETQYF. Full variable domain (rest looked up from reference TRBV7-8 and TRBJ2-5): GAGVSQSPRYKVAKRGQDVALRCDPISGHVSLFWYQQALGQGPEFLTYFQNEAQLDKSGLPSDRFFAERPEGSVSTLKIQRTQQEDSAVYLCASSLARTGGASETQYFGPGTRLLVL.

A few counts support this clone. The chain uses TRBV30 and TRBJ2-7; a weak D match, TRBD2 (5 bases). Germline CDR1 reads GTSNPN; CDR2 reads SVGIG (reference sequence). Trimming stripped 0 bases from V and 1 base from J, with 10 bases between. This CDR3 has 14 residues. The DNA for the CDR3 is TGTGCCTGGAGTGTTCCGGGGTTTTCCTACGAGCAGTACTTC. Protein product: CAWSVPGFSYEQYF.

In this sample, this clone turned up a few times. Written as DNA, the CDR3 is TGTGCCAGCGGGGGGGGCGCCGCCTACAATGAGCAGTTCTTC. It encodes CASGGGAAYNEQFF. The rearrangement joins TRBV28 to TRBJ2-1; TRBD2 is a possible D gene (7 bases). With 8 bases removed from V and 2 bases from J, the gap between germline ends came to 13 bases. The germline V gene encodes CDR1 MDHEN and CDR2 SYDVKM. The CDR3 consists of 14 residues. Filled out from reference TRBV28 and TRBJ2-1, the complete variable domain reads DVKVTQSSRYLVKRTGEKVFLECVQDMDHENMFWYRQDPGLGLRLIYFSYDVKMKEKGDIPEGYSVSREKKERFSLILESASTNQTSMYLCASGGGAAYNEQFFGPGTRLTVL.

The V and J genes are TRBV7-9 and TRBJ2-1, with 9 positions matching TRBD1. The CDR3 has 15 amino acids. J gave up 6 bases and V 5 bases, and 8 bases lay outside the gene matches. Germline CDR1 and CDR2: SEHNR and FQNEAQ (reference sequence). DNA of the CDR3: TGTGCCAGCAGCCGTTACAGGGGGCAGGTCAATGAGCAGTTCTTC. Encoded protein: CASSRYRGQVNEQFF.

This clone was picked up a small number of times. This chain joins TRBV6-6 and TRBJ2-7; D assignment may be TRBD1 or TRBD2 (5 bases each). The ends were cut back, 2 bases at V and 6 bases at J, with 20 bases in the middle. The CDR3 consists of 16 residues. CDR1 and CDR2 (germline): MNHNY, SVGAGI (reference sequence). The DNA of the CDR3 is TGTGCCAGCAGTTACCCCGATGGGTCCAGGGCGGGCGAGCAGTACTTC. Encoded protein: CASSYPDGSRAGEQYF.

J is TRBJ2-1 and V is TRBV7-9, with D possibly being TRBD2 (6 bases). CDR3 size: 16 residues. Germline CDR1 is SEHNR and CDR2 is FQNEAQ (reference sequence). The V gene lost 2 bases and the J gene lost 2 bases, with 13 bases spanning the gap. The CDR3 region is CASSLRTTPPYNEQFF. The CDR3 bases are TGTGCCAGCAGCTTAAGGACTACCCCCCCCTACAATGAGCAGTTCTTC.

The chain joins TRBV7-9 to TRBJ2-5; 11 bases are a match to TRBD1. The CDR3 loop spans 14 amino acids. Trimming took 7 bases from V and 7 from J; bases not matched to a gene: 8. CDR1 is SEHNR, CDR2 FQNEAQ, per germline (reference sequence). As DNA, the CDR3 is TGTGCCAGCACCACGGACAGGGGGCCCTCGACCCAGTACTTC. This codes for CASTTDRGPSTQYF. Variable domain in full (rest from reference TRBV7-9 and TRBJ2-5): DTGVSQNPRHKITKRGQNVTFRCDPISEHNRLYWYRQTLGQGPEFLTYFQNEAQLEKSRLLSDRFSAERPKGSFSTLEIQRTEQGDSAMYLCASTTDRGPSTQYFGPGTRLLVL.

The chain has TRBV10-3 and TRBJ2-7; either TRBD1 or TRBD2 may fit D (5 bases each). In germline, CDR1 is ENHRY, CDR2 SYGVKD. V gave up 6 bases and J gave up 7 bases, with 19 bases separating them. There are 14 residues in the CDR3. The CDR3 sequence is CAIRRSSGAGEQYF. For the CDR3, the DNA is TGTGCCATCAGACGCTCGTCCGGGGCAGGGGAGCAGTACTTC.

This rearrangement joins TRBV2 to TRBJ2-1; 12 nucleotides line up with TRBD2. V was pared by 11 bases and J by 8 bases, with 7 bases of the junction left unmatched. CDR3 length equals 13 residues. Germline CDR1 SNHLY, CDR2 FYNNEI. CDR3 residues: CAGERLAGDEQFF. The CDR3 DNA reads as TGTGCCGGAGAGCGACTAGCGGGGGATGAGCAGTTCTTC.

This clone was picked up a small number of times. The gene calls are TRBV4-2 and TRBJ2-1; 12 nucleotides agree with TRBD2. Germline V CDR1 and CDR2: LGHNA, YNFKEQ. This CDR3 contains 15 residues. The trim removed 5 bases at V and 8 bases at J, leaving 7 bases unmatched. Here the CDR3 reads CASSVTSGRQDEQFF. DNA for the CDR3: TGTGCCAGCAGCGTGACTAGCGGGAGACAAGATGAGCAGTTCTTC.

This clone was detected a few times. The chain uses TRBV7-3 and TRBJ1-1; weak D call: TRBD1 (5 bases). The germline V and J ends were trimmed by 4 bases and 3 bases, with 12 bases remaining between them. The CDR3 totals 14 residues. Per the germline V gene, CDR1 is SGHTA and CDR2 is FQGTGA. The CDR3 loop is CASSSGPGDTEAFF. As DNA, the CDR3 is TGTGCCAGCAGCTCGGGACCGGGGGACACTGAAGCTTTCTTT. Full variable domain (outside the CDR3, taken from reference TRBV7-3 and TRBJ1-1): GAGVSQTPSNKVTEKGKYVELRCDPISGHTALYWYRQSLGQGPEFLIYFQGTGAADDSGLPNDRFFAVRPEGSVSTLKIQRTERGDSAVYLCASSSGPGDTEAFFGQGTRLTVV.

This clone has just a few counts. This chain uses TRBV9 with TRBJ1-1; D may be TRBD1 (6 bases). Trimming took off 1 base at V and 0 bases at J, with 10 bases between the two ends. The CDR3 totals 15 residues. Germline CDR1 and CDR2: SGDLS and YYNGEE. The CDR3 here is CASSVNAGVNTEAFF. The CDR3 coding sequence is TGTGCCAGCAGCGTAAACGCAGGGGTGAACACTGAAGCTTTCTTT.

V is TRBV29-1 and J is TRBJ2-3, with D uncertain. The CDR3 consists of 13 residues. Germline CDR1 is SQVTM and CDR2 is ANQGSEA. Trimming pared 7 bases from V and 4 bases from J, leaving 15 bases between. CDR3 in DNA: TGCAGCGGGGCTGCTAATTCTGCAGATACGCAGTATTTT. It specifies CSGAANSADTQYF.

The V and J genes are TRBV29-1 and TRBJ2-1; the match to TRBD2 covers 13 bases. The J segment lost 7 bases and the V segment lost 4 bases, leaving 4 bases of the junction unmatched. The length of the CDR3 is 14 residues. Germline-derived CDR1 and CDR2 are SQVTM and ANQGSEA. CDR3: CSVAGTSGTNEQFF. CDR3 nucleotides: TGCAGCGTTGCCGGGACTAGCGGGACTAATGAGCAGTTCTTC.

This clone has just a few counts. The CDR3 bases are TGTGCCAGCACCCAAGGGGCCACCTACGAGCAGTACTTC. Its protein product is CASTQGATYEQYF. The J gene is TRBJ2-7, the V gene TRBV6-6; D is perhaps TRBD1 (5 bases). V gave up 7 bases and J gave up 2 bases, with 12 bases separating them. This CDR3 region has 13 residues. Germline lookup yields CDR1 MNHNY and CDR2 SVGAGI (reference sequence).

J is TRBJ2-7 and V is TRBV6-5; the match to TRBD2 covers 8 bases. From germline, CDR1 is MNHEY and CDR2 SVGAGI. Trimming took 5 bases from V and 2 from J; bases not matched to a gene: 5. The CDR3 is 14 residues long. CDR3 sequence: CASSLLAATYEQYF. As DNA, the CDR3 is TGTGCCAGCAGTCTACTAGCGGCCACCTACGAGCAGTACTTC.

This clone was observed a single time. This chain links TRBV6-5 with TRBJ2-5, with D maybe TRBD1 (5 bases). The ends were cut back, 6 bases at V and 1 base at J, with 12 bases in the middle. The CDR3 consists of 14 residues. Germline CDR1 and CDR2: MNHEY and SVGAGI. The chain's CDR3 is CASSRTLIQETQYF. CDR3 nucleotide sequence: TGTGCCAGCAGCCGGACACTCATCCAAGAGACCCAGTACTTC.

This clone appeared many times. The CDR3 is CASSLGGTGWETQYF. The CDR3, as DNA: TGTGCCAGCAGCTTAGGGGGCACCGGATGGGAGACCCAGTACTTC. The rearrangement links TRBV7-9 to TRBJ2-5, with D perhaps matching TRBD1 (5 bases). CDR1 is SEHNR and CDR2 is FQNEAQ in the germline V gene (reference sequence). This CDR3 region has 15 residues. Trimming shortened V by 1 base and J by 5 bases, and 14 bases separated the two germline ends.

V usage is TRBV5-4 and J usage is TRBJ1-2; 8 bases match TRBD1. The CDR3 loop spans 15 amino acids. Trimming removed 3 bases from V and 5 bases from J; junction bases left unmatched: 9. The V gene's germline CDR1 is SGHNT and CDR2 YYREEE (reference sequence). As DNA, the CDR3 is TGTGCCAGCAGCTCCCGACAGGGGACCGGGTATGGCTACACCTTC. Translation: CASSSRQGTGYGYTF. Supplemented by reference TRBV5-4 and TRBJ1-2, the full variable domain reads ETGVTQSPTHLIKTRGQQVTLRCSSQSGHNTVSWYQQALGQGPQFIFQYYREEENGRGNFPPRFSGLQFPNYSSELNVNALELDDSALYLCASSSRQGTGYGYTFGSGTRLTVV.

V is TRBV27 and J is TRBJ2-7, with D tentatively TRBD2 (6 bases). The germline CDR1 and CDR2 sequences are MNHEY and SMNVEV (reference sequence). The CDR3 is 15 residues long. V was pared by 6 bases and J by 5 bases, with 20 bases between. Here the CDR3 reads CASRTRGAKNHEQYF. In DNA form, the CDR3 reads TGTGCCAGCAGGACCCGCGGGGCCAAAAACCACGAGCAGTACTTC.

The rearrangement links TRBV28 to TRBJ1-4; unclear D gene. Germline V CDR1 and CDR2: MDHEN, SYDVKM. CDR3 size: 14 residues. V gave up 8 bases and J gave up 0 bases, with 10 bases separating them. The CDR3 protein is CASVTPSTNEKLFF. The DNA of the CDR3 is TGTGCCAGCGTTACACCTTCAACTAATGAAAAACTGTTTTTT.

The table lists this clone with a few counts. The chain has TRBV19 and TRBJ2-2; D is ambiguous. V dropped 3 bases and J dropped 1 base, with 9 bases sitting between them. CDR3 length: 15 residues. Germline assignment: CDR1 LNHDA and CDR2 SQIVND (reference sequence). The CDR3 sequence is CASSMRNRNTGELFF. CDR3 nucleotides: TGTGCCAGTAGTATGAGAAACAGGAACACCGGGGAGCTGTTTTTT. Combining the CDR3 with reference TRBV19 and TRBJ2-2 gives the whole variable domain DGGITQSPKYLFRKEGQNVTLSCEQNLNHDAMYWYRQDPGQGLRLIYYSQIVNDFQKGDIAEGYSVSREKKESFPLTVTSAQKNPTAFYLCASSMRNRNTGELFFGEGSRLTVL.

The chain recombines TRBV11-2 with TRBJ2-1, with 7 bases lining up with TRBD2. Germline V CDR1 and CDR2: SGHAT, FQNNGV. The V and J ends lost 8 bases and 3 bases, in that order; junction bases with no gene match: 7. CDR3 length: 14 amino acids. The CDR3 loop is CASAGEGFYNEQFF. CDR3 bases: TGTGCCAGCGCGGGGGAGGGATTCTACAATGAGCAGTTCTTC.

The chain links TRBV28 to TRBJ2-7, with D perhaps TRBD2 (5 bases). Germline V gives CDR1 MDHEN, CDR2 SYDVKM. V was trimmed by 4 bases and J by 5 bases, leaving 21 bases between them. The CDR3 sequence is 16 residues long. The CDR3 spells CASSSPSGGRRHEQYF. The CDR3 DNA is TGTGCCAGCAGTTCACCCTCGGGCGGGCGGAGACACGAGCAGTACTTC.

This clone appeared once. V is TRBV27 and J is TRBJ2-5; 11 positions match TRBD2. V dropped 3 bases and J dropped 2; count of bases not matched to a gene: 11. The CDR3 has 18 amino acids. Germline values: CDR1 MNHEY, CDR2 SMNVEV (reference sequence). For the CDR3, the DNA is TGTGCCAGCAGTTTTCGGGCTAGCGGGAGGATACAACAAGAGACCCAGTACTTC. This translates into CASSFRASGRIQQETQYF.